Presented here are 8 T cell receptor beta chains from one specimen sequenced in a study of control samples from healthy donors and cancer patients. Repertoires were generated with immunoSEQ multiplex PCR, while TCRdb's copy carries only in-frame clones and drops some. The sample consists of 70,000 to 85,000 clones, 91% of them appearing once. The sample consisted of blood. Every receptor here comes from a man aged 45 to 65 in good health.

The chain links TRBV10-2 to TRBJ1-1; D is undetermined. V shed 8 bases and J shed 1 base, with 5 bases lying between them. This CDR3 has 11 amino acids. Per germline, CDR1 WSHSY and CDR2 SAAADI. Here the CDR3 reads CASSKNTEAFF. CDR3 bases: TGCGCCAGCTCCAAGAACACTGAAGCTTTCTTT.

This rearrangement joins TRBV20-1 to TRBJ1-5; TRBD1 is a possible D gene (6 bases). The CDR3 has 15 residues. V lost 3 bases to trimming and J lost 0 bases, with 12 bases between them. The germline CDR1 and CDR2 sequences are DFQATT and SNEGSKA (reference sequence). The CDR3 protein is CSASIAGVSNQPQHF. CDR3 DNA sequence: TGCAGTGCTAGTATAGCAGGGGTTAGCAATCAGCCCCAGCATTTT.

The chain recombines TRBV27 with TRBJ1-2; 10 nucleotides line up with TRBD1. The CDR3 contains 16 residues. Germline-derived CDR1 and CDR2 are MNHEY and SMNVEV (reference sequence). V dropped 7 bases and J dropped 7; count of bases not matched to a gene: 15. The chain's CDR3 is CASKERQGATSFGYTF. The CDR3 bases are TGTGCCAGCAAGGAAAGACAGGGGGCCACCTCTTTTGGCTACACCTTC.

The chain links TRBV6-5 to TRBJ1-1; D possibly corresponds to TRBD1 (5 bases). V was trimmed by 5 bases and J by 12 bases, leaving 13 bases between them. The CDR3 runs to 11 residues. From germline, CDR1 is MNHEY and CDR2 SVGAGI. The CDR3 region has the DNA TGTGCCAGCAGTATAGGGGCAGGTACTTTCTTT. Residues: CASSIGAGTFF.

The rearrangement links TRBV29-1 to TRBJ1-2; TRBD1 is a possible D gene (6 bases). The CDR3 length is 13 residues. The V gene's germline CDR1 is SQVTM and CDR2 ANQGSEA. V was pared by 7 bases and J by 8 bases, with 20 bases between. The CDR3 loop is CSGSRGPGEGYTF. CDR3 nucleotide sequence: TGCAGCGGAAGCAGGGGCCCAGGGGAAGGCTACACCTTC.

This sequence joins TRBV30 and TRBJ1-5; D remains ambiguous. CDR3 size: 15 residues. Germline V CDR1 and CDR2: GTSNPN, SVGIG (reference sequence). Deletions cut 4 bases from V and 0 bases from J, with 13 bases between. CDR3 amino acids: CAWKDGGVSNQPQHF. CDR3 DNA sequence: TGTGCCTGGAAAGATGGAGGCGTTAGCAATCAGCCCCAGCATTTT.

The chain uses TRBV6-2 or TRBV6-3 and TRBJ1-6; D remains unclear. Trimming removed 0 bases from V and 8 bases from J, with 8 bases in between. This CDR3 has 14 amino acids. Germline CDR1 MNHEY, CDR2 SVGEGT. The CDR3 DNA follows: TGTGCCAGCAGTTACTCGGACGGGTATTCACCCCTCCACTTT. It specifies CASSYSDGYSPLHF.

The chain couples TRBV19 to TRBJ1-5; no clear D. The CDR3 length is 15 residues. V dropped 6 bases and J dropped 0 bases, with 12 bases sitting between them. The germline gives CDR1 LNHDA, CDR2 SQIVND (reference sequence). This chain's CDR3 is CASSKAPYSNQPQHF. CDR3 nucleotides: TGTGCCAGTAGCAAGGCGCCTTATAGCAATCAGCCCCAGCATTTT. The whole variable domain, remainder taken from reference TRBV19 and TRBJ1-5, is DGGITQSPKYLFRKEGQNVTLSCEQNLNHDAMYWYRQDPGQGLRLIYYSQIVNDFQKGDIAEGYSVSREKKESFPLTVTSAQKNPTAFYLCASSKAPYSNQPQHFGDGTRLSIL.